This TCR beta chain was sequenced in a study of blood T cells in healthy people across ages. A second 7 to 11 cycle PCR used barcoded and J-beta primers. Using its own MiXCR run on the 5' RACE reads, TCRdb lists one record per CDR3 protein. The sample has under 1,000,000 distinct CDR3 sequences, around half seen once; the top ten hold approximately 18%. The CDR3 has 14 residues. Germline CDR1 SGHTA, CDR2 FQGNSA. Unmatched junction bases numbered 6, after V lost 4 bases and J lost 7 bases. This clonotype was observed once. Peripheral blood from each donor was collected in a volume of ten milliliters. This chain connects TRBV7-2 to TRBJ2-5, with 10 bases matching TRBD2. The sequenced sample consisted of blood. This TCR came from a man older than 75 in good health. Written as DNA, the CDR3 is TGTGCCAGCAGCTACGGGGCTAGCGGGGGGACCCAGTACTTC. It is translated as CASSYGASGGTQYF.